This record covers a single T cell receptor beta chain. The V end was cut by 11 bases, the J end by 3 bases, with 11 bases between. The germline CDR1 and CDR2 sequences are LNHDA and SQIVND (reference sequence). CDR3 length: 12 residues. Clones were read by immunoSEQ multiplex PCR, and TCRdb kept only the in-frame ones, dropping some. Of around 100,000 clones detected, more than 65% appear once; the ten largest clones hold roughly 9.5%. The sample is drawn from a study of T cell responses to AZD1222 COVID-19 vaccine. V and J are TRBV19 and TRBJ1-5; no reliable D call. The clonotype was recovered from an adult in good health. The sequenced sample was peripheral blood, obtained on day 0 of AZD1222 vaccination. For the CDR3, the DNA is TGTGCCTCGGGTGCCGTCAATCAGCCCCAGCATTTT. Translated: CASGAVNQPQHF.